This T cell receptor beta chain was sequenced during a study of graft-versus-host responses after intestinal transplantation. This clone appeared a single time. Assay: immunoSEQ multiplex PCR; the TCRdb copy retains only in-frame clones and omits some. The table records tens of thousands of clones, around 92% of them present only once. V lost 4 bases to trimming and J lost 5 bases; unmatched junction nucleotides: 11. Germline V gives CDR1 MGHRA, CDR2 YSYEKL. The CDR3 runs 16 residues. The chain is built from TRBV4-1 and TRBJ2-1; 7 nucleotides match TRBD2. The receptor comes from a human patient who received an intestinal transplant, so some T cells may come from the graft donor. This specimen consisted of PBMCs, obtained about 65 days after intestinal transplant. The CDR3 protein is CASSPLGDYTHNEQFF. As DNA, the CDR3 is TGCGCCAGCAGCCCTTTGGGGGACTACACTCACAATGAGCAGTTCTTC.